The 29 T cell receptor beta chains presented below share a single source sample, sequenced in a study of shared clonotypes between healthy human individuals. CD45RO-negative, CCR7-positively selected cells formed the naive CD8 fraction, excluding terminally differentiated effector memory CD45RA+ cells. Sequencing was performed with immunoSEQ multiplex PCR; in TCRdb, only in-frame clones are kept and a portion is missing. The table shows about 590,000 clones, with around 95% occurring only once. Sequencing was done on a sample of naive CD8+ T cells sorted from blood. The receptors shown here come from a woman in her 30s in good health.

This clone occurred once. As DNA, the CDR3 is TGCGCCAGCAGTGAGTCGACCAACTACGAGCAGTACTTC. Protein: CASSESTNYEQYF. The chain combines TRBV10-2 with TRBJ2-7; no reliable D call. V lost 0 bases to trimming and J lost 3 bases, with 6 bases between them. This CDR3 is 13 amino acids long. Germline CDR1 and CDR2: WSHSY and SAAADI.

The chain uses TRBV7-2 and TRBJ2-1, with 8 bases identical to TRBD1. J gave up 8 bases and V 1 base, and 7 bases lay outside the gene matches. CDR1 and CDR2 from the germline V gene are SGHTA and FQGNSA. CDR3 size: 15 residues. In nucleotides, the CDR3 is TGTGCCAGCAGCTTAGGCGGCAGGGGGCGGGATGAGCAGTTCTTC. This translates into CASSLGGRGRDEQFF.

The V gene is TRBV19, the J gene TRBJ2-7; D gene unclear. The CDR3 is 17 residues long. In germline, CDR1 is LNHDA, CDR2 SQIVND (reference sequence). V lost 3 bases to trimming and J lost 3 bases, with 21 bases between them. CDR3: CASSIGTGNHIFYEQYF. The DNA for the CDR3 is TGTGCCAGTAGTATCGGAACTGGGAATCATATTTTCTACGAGCAGTACTTC.

The chain combines TRBV15 with TRBJ2-5, with 10 bases that match TRBD2. Trimming removed 0 bases from V and 5 bases from J; junction bases left unmatched: 3. Germline V gene data show CDR1 as LNHNV and CDR2 as YYDKDF (reference sequence). CDR3 length: 15 amino acids. The CDR3 loop reads CATSREISGRETQYF. In DNA form, the CDR3 reads TGTGCCACCAGCAGAGAGATTAGCGGGAGGGAGACCCAGTACTTC.

The chain recombines TRBV5-5 with TRBJ1-2; TRBD1 might be the D (6 bases). Germline V CDR1 and CDR2: SGHKS, YYEKEE (reference sequence). The CDR3 has 14 amino acids. Trimming took 2 bases from V and 6 from J, leaving 14 bases between them. CDR3 loop: CASSLWGALNGYTF. DNA of the CDR3: TGTGCCAGCAGCTTATGGGGGGCTTTAAATGGCTACACCTTC.

J is TRBJ1-1 and V is TRBV30; D remains ambiguous. The CDR3 is 12 residues long. Germline V gene data show CDR1 as GTSNPN and CDR2 as SVGIG (reference sequence). The V and J ends lost 6 bases and 3 bases respectively, with 11 bases between them. DNA for the CDR3: TGTGCCTGCCCAGGACTGTACACTGAAGCTTTCTTT. This sequence encodes CACPGLYTEAFF.

The chain has TRBV29-1 and TRBJ2-1, with TRBD1 identical over 8 bases. The CDR3 consists of 13 residues. Trimming at V came to 8 bases and at J to 4 bases, leaving 7 bases not matched to a gene. Germline assignment: CDR1 SQVTM and CDR2 ANQGSEA. CDR3 in amino acids: CSLVGDRYNEQFF. The CDR3 DNA sequence: TGCAGCCTGGTAGGGGACAGGTACAATGAGCAGTTCTTC.

The rearrangement uses TRBV4-1 and TRBJ2-1, with TRBD2 as a possible D gene (6 bases). This CDR3 contains 16 residues. V lost 0 bases and J 2 bases, leaving 11 bases between the germline ends. The V gene's germline CDR1 is MGHRA and CDR2 YSYEKL. The chain's CDR3 is CASSQERTTTYNEQFF. CDR3 sequence (DNA): TGCGCCAGCAGCCAAGAGAGGACTACTACCTACAATGAGCAGTTCTTC.

J is TRBJ1-2 and V is TRBV7-9; the D gene is possibly TRBD1 (6 bases). The germline CDR1 and CDR2 sequences are SEHNR and FQNEAQ (reference sequence). V lost 5 bases, J lost 7 bases, and 20 bases lay in between. CDR3 length: 15 amino acids. The chain's CDR3 is CASSLSAGALGGYTF. The CDR3 DNA follows: TGTGCCAGCAGCCTAAGTGCGGGGGCGCTTGGTGGCTACACCTTC.

V usage is TRBV9 and J usage is TRBJ2-1; 8 bases fit TRBD2. The CDR3 sequence is 15 residues long. V shed 2 bases, J shed 1 base, and the junction held 2 bases outside the gene matches. Germline V gene lookup returns CDR1 SGDLS and CDR2 YYNGEE. The CDR3 DNA sequence: TGTGCCAGCAGCGTGGGACTAGGGTCCTACAATGAGCAGTTCTTC. Protein product: CASSVGLGSYNEQFF.

J is TRBJ2-6 and V is TRBV2; D is unresolved. This CDR3 region has 16 residues. V was trimmed by 8 bases and J by 0 bases, leaving 14 bases between them. Germline CDR1 is SNHLY and CDR2 is FYNNEI. The CDR3, as DNA: TGTGCCAGCTGTGCCCTTGATAGCTCTGGGGCCAACGTCCTGACTTTC. Amino acids: CASCALDSSGANVLTF.

The rearrangement joins TRBV7-6 to TRBJ1-1; D remains ambiguous. This CDR3 contains 14 residues. Trimming stripped 1 base from V and 2 bases from J, with 8 bases between. Germline V gene data show CDR1 as SGHVS and CDR2 as FNYEAQ. CDR3 in amino acids: CASSLEGGNTEAFF. CDR3 bases: TGTGCCAGCAGCTTAGAAGGCGGAAACACTGAAGCTTTCTTT.

J is TRBJ2-2 and V is TRBV28; no definite D call. Trimming took 6 bases from V and 6 from J, leaving 11 bases between them. The CDR3 is 13 amino acids. Germline V gene sequence: CDR1 MDHEN, CDR2 SYDVKM. For the CDR3, the DNA is TGTGCCAGCAGAGAGACGTCCCCCGGGGAGCTGTTTTTT. The encoded protein is CASRETSPGELFF. The whole variable domain, filled in from reference TRBV28 and TRBJ2-2, reads DVKVTQSSRYLVKRTGEKVFLECVQDMDHENMFWYRQDPGLGLRLIYFSYDVKMKEKGDIPEGYSVSREKKERFSLILESASTNQTSMYLCASRETSPGELFFGEGSRLTVL.

The chain links TRBV7-2 to TRBJ1-6; the match to TRBD1 covers 10 bases. This CDR3 spans 19 amino acids. The V and J ends lost 5 bases and 9 bases, in that order; junction bases with no gene match: 19. The V gene's germline CDR1 is SGHTA and CDR2 FQGNSA. The CDR3 coding sequence is TGTGCCAGCAGCAAGTCCGCCGGGACAGGGGTTTTCGGTTCTTCACCCCTCCACTTT. The encoded protein is CASSKSAGTGVFGSSPLHF.

J is TRBJ1-5 and V is TRBV7-8, with a tentative D call TRBD1 (5 bases). Between the trimmed V and J ends, which lost 1 base and 6 bases, there was a span of 7 bases. Per germline, CDR1 SGHVS and CDR2 FQNEAQ. The CDR3 is made up of 13 amino acids. CDR3 sequence reads: CASSLGGAQPQHF. CDR3 bases: TGTGCCAGCAGCTTAGGGGGCGCTCAGCCCCAGCATTTT. Combining the CDR3 with reference TRBV7-8 and TRBJ1-5 gives the whole variable domain GAGVSQSPRYKVAKRGQDVALRCDPISGHVSLFWYQQALGQGPEFLTYFQNEAQLDKSGLPSDRFFAERPEGSVSTLKIQRTQQEDSAVYLCASSLGGAQPQHFGDGTRLSIL.

The chain recombines TRBV7-9 with TRBJ2-7; tentative D call: TRBD2 (5 bases). The CDR3 contains 12 residues. V gave up 5 bases and J gave up 3 bases, with 8 bases separating them. Germline V gene sequence: CDR1 SEHNR, CDR2 FQNEAQ (reference sequence). DNA of the CDR3: TGTGCCAGCAGCGCCGGGAACTACGAGCAGTACTTC. The encoded protein is CASSAGNYEQYF.

The chain is built from TRBV28 and TRBJ2-7; D call uncertain. This CDR3 has 14 residues. Deletions cut 3 bases from V and 3 bases from J, with 12 bases between. Germline V gene lookup returns CDR1 MDHEN and CDR2 SYDVKM. In DNA form, the CDR3 reads TGTGCCAGCAGTTTTCGGATCGGTGGCTACGAGCAGTACTTC. Residues: CASSFRIGGYEQYF.

The rearrangement links TRBV6-5 to TRBJ2-7, with TRBD2 matching 10 bases. Germline trimming cut 6 bases from V and 7 bases from J; bases unmatched to any gene: 3. CDR3 length: 12 amino acids. Germline V gene lookup returns CDR1 MNHEY and CDR2 SVGAGI. The chain's CDR3 is CASSLAGVEQYF. The CDR3 DNA sequence: TGTGCCAGCAGCCTAGCGGGAGTTGAGCAGTACTTC.

The chain couples TRBV7-8 to TRBJ2-1; TRBD2 is a possible D gene (5 bases). Germline V gene data show CDR1 as SGHVS and CDR2 as FQNEAQ. Trimming removed 4 bases from V and 1 base from J, with 11 bases in between. The CDR3 has 15 residues. The chain's CDR3 is CASSSKSGSYNEQFF. For the CDR3, the DNA is TGTGCCAGCAGCTCTAAAAGCGGTTCCTACAATGAGCAGTTCTTC.

The chain employs TRBV4-1 and TRBJ2-7; perhaps TRBD2 as D (5 bases). This CDR3 has 17 amino acids. The germline V and J ends were trimmed by 1 base and 0 bases, with 16 bases remaining between them. Germline assignment: CDR1 MGHRA and CDR2 YSYEKL. The CDR3 DNA sequence: TGCGCCAGCAGCCAAGGGTTGAAGCGGATGAGCTCCTACGAGCAGTACTTC. It specifies CASSQGLKRMSSYEQYF.

CDR3 nucleotides: TGTGCCAGCAGTGAGGAACAGAACTATGGCTACACCTTC. The encoded protein is CASSEEQNYGYTF. The V gene is TRBV2, the J gene TRBJ1-2; D is unresolved. Germline CDR1 reads SNHLY; CDR2 reads FYNNEI. The CDR3 spans 13 residues. Deletions cut 3 bases from V and 2 bases from J, with 7 bases between.

The chain recombines TRBV15 with TRBJ2-7, with a weak D call TRBD2 (6 bases). The CDR3 extends over 15 amino acids. Trimming pared 5 bases from V and 0 bases from J, leaving 14 bases between. Germline V gene sequence: CDR1 LNHNV, CDR2 YYDKDF (reference sequence). The CDR3 bases are TGTGCCACCAGCCGCGGGACTCTTCTCTCCTACGAGCAGTACTTC. This codes for CATSRGTLLSYEQYF.

The genes are TRBV28 and TRBJ2-7; D is unresolved. This CDR3 comprises 13 residues. Trimming shortened V by 6 bases and J by 1 base, and 10 bases separated the two germline ends. CDR1 MDHEN and CDR2 SYDVKM come from the germline V gene. The CDR3 DNA is TGTGCCAGCAGGCCTCCGGCTTCCTACGAGCAGTACTTC. Its translation is CASRPPASYEQYF. Full variable domain (rest looked up from reference TRBV28 and TRBJ2-7): DVKVTQSSRYLVKRTGEKVFLECVQDMDHENMFWYRQDPGLGLRLIYFSYDVKMKEKGDIPEGYSVSREKKERFSLILESASTNQTSMYLCASRPPASYEQYFGPGTRLTVT.

The chain couples TRBV28 to TRBJ2-5; TRBD2 matches 9 bases. With 1 base clipped from V and 3 bases from J, the junction kept 3 bases outside the gene matches. Germline assignment: CDR1 MDHEN and CDR2 SYDVKM. This CDR3 is 15 amino acids long. CDR3 in DNA: TGTGCCAGCAGTTTATTCAGACTAGCGGAAGAGACCCAGTACTTC. It translates to CASSLFRLAEETQYF.

The table lists this clone with a count of one. The chain combines TRBV27 with TRBJ1-5; 9 nucleotides agree with TRBD1. Unmatched junction bases numbered 2, after V lost 3 bases and J lost 5 bases. The V gene's germline CDR1 is MNHEY and CDR2 SMNVEV (reference sequence). The length of the CDR3 is 14 residues. DNA of the CDR3: TGTGCCAGCAGTTTGGGACAGGGCTATCAGCCCCAGCATTTT. Its translation is CASSLGQGYQPQHF.

The V call is TRBV11-2, the J call TRBJ2-2; tentative D call: TRBD2 (6 bases). Trimming stripped 4 bases from V and 5 bases from J, with 14 bases between. Germline lookup yields CDR1 SGHAT and CDR2 FQNNGV. The CDR3 length is 15 residues. The CDR3 DNA sequence: TGTGCCAGCAGCTCTGGGACTCTTTTGACCGGGGAGCTGTTTTTT. This gives the protein CASSSGTLLTGELFF.

The chain recombines TRBV28 with TRBJ2-7; tentative D call: TRBD2 (5 bases). The ends were cut back, 2 bases at V and 6 bases at J, with 8 bases in the middle. Germline V lookup: CDR1 MDHEN, CDR2 SYDVKM. The CDR3 runs to 12 residues. The CDR3 DNA reads TGTGCCAGCAGTTTACTAGCCAGCGAGCAGTACTTC. This gives the protein CASSLLASEQYF.

V usage is TRBV28 and J usage is TRBJ1-1; the match to TRBD1 covers 7 bases. The V gene's germline CDR1 is MDHEN and CDR2 SYDVKM. The J segment lost 10 bases and the V segment lost 6 bases, leaving 11 bases of the junction unmatched. The CDR3 extends over 13 amino acids. The CDR3 loop is CASRSRGHARAFF. The CDR3 bases are TGTGCCAGCAGGAGTAGGGGGCATGCCAGAGCTTTCTTT.

The chain uses TRBV15 and TRBJ2-1; the D is unclear. This CDR3 is built from 13 residues. Germline CDR1 LNHNV, CDR2 YYDKDF (reference sequence). V gave up 4 bases and J gave up 8 bases, with 12 bases separating them. The CDR3 DNA reads as TGTGCCACCAGCACCTTGTATGTCGATGAGCAGTTCTTC. It yields the protein CATSTLYVDEQFF.